These T cell receptor beta chains were read from a single sample in a study of cytomegalovirus exposure and HLA in healthy donors. Here immunoSEQ multiplex PCR was the method, and the copy in TCRdb shows in-frame clones only, minus some. The sample has roughly 300,000 clones, approximately 90% seen once. The sample was PBMCs. These receptor sequences come from a woman between 18 and 29 years old in good health and CMV-seronegative. CDR3s include the opening cysteine and the closing phenylalanine or tryptophan. The D gene is left open where the match is weak. Size tells how often a clone was seen (once, few, many) or the class of an expanded clone, and some rows leave it out.

size	D	J	V	CDR3	DNA
once	-	TRBJ1-1	TRBV6-1	CASFRGDLNTEAFF	TGTGCCAGCTTCCGGGGGGACCTGAACACTGAAGCTTTCTTT
-	-	TRBJ1-2	TRBV18	CASSPPVGSGSPGIGYGYTF	TGTGCCAGCTCACCACCGGTCGGGTCGGGTAGCCCCGGAATCGGGTATGGCTACACCTTC
-	TRBD1	TRBJ1-1	TRBV27	CASSLFQGERAEAFF	TGTGCCAGCAGTTTATTTCAGGGGGAGAGGGCTGAAGCTTTCTTT
-	TRBD1	TRBJ2-1	TRBV27	CASSYRGLSEQFF	TGTGCCAGCAGCTACAGGGGGCTAAGTGAGCAGTTCTTC
-	-	TRBJ1-3	TRBV5-1	CASSSGESGNTIYF	TGCGCCAGCAGCTCAGGGGAATCTGGAAACACCATATATTTT
-	TRBD2	TRBJ2-2	TRBV5-6	CASTSLLTSGANTGELFF	TGTGCCAGCACCTCCCTCCTTACTAGCGGGGCGAACACCGGGGAGCTGTTTTTT
-	-	TRBJ2-5	TRBV4-3	CASSQDRALYQETQYF	TGCGCCAGCAGCCAAGATAGAGCGTTGTACCAAGAGACCCAGTACTTC
-	-	TRBJ2-7	TRBV9	CASSVAPDYSTYEQYF	TGTGCCAGCAGCGTAGCCCCGGACTACTCGACCTACGAGCAGTACTTC
once	TRBD1	TRBJ1-2	TRBV19	CASSFTGQGRYGYTF	TGTGCCAGTAGTTTCACTGGACAGGGACGATATGGCTACACCTTC
-	TRBD2	TRBJ2-3	TRBV27	CASSGGAFTDTQYF	TGTGCCAGCTCGGGGGGGGCTTTCACAGATACGCAGTATTTT
-	TRBD2	TRBJ2-7	TRBV28	CASSNSAGGGDYEQYF	TGTGCCAGCAGCAATTCGGCGGGAGGAGGTGACTACGAGCAGTACTTC
-	TRBD2	TRBJ2-3	TRBV5-1	CASSLLAGEDTQYF	TGCGCCAGCAGCTTGCTAGCGGGAGAAGATACGCAGTATTTT
-	TRBD2	TRBJ2-4	TRBV7-9	CASSPKWGGTKNIQYF	TGTGCCAGCAGCCCTAAGTGGGGAGGGACCAAAAACATTCAGTACTTC
-	-	TRBJ1-2	TRBV2	CATRQGIFREDTF	TGTGCCACCAGGCAGGGGATATTTCGCGAGGACACCTTC
once	TRBD1	TRBJ2-7	TRBV9	CASSTGQGAHEQYF	TGTGCCAGCAGCACAGGACAGGGGGCGCATGAGCAGTACTTC
-	-	TRBJ2-1	TRBV27	CASSLFPHRDNEQFF	TGTGCCAGCAGTTTATTCCCCCACAGAGACAATGAGCAGTTCTTC
-	-	TRBJ1-5	TRBV27	CASSSGPANQPQHF	TGTGCCAGCAGTTCTGGGCCGGCCAATCAGCCCCAGCATTTT
-	TRBD1	TRBJ1-2	TRBV27	CASSLRRDRGHGYTF	TGTGCCAGCAGTTTAAGACGGGACAGGGGGCATGGCTACACCTTC
once	-	TRBJ2-7	TRBV28	CASSLRIPYEQYF	TGTGCCAGCAGTTTGCGGATCCCCTACGAGCAGTACTTC
once	-	TRBJ1-5	TRBV28	CASSFFSSNQPQHF	TGTGCCAGCAGTTTTTTCAGTAGCAATCAGCCCCAGCATTTT
-	-	TRBJ2-1	TRBV13	CASSLGDSYNEQFF	TGTGCCAGCAGCCTAGGTGACAGCTACAATGAGCAGTTCTTC
once	TRBD2	TRBJ2-7	TRBV2	CASSAPGGRIYEQYF	TGTGCCAGCAGTGCCCCGGGGGGACGGATTTACGAGCAGTACTTC
-	TRBD1	TRBJ2-2	TRBV7-6	CASSSPRTGPPGELFF	TGTGCCAGCAGCTCCCCCCGGACAGGGCCCCCCGGGGAGCTGTTTTTT
-	TRBD2	TRBJ2-1	TRBV9	CASSPRLGTSGHNEQFF	TGTGCCAGCAGCCCCCGACTTGGGACTAGCGGTCACAATGAGCAGTTCTTC
-	-	TRBJ1-2	TRBV5-3	CARSLAGYGYTF	TGTGCCAGAAGCTTGGCCGGGTATGGCTACACCTTC
-	TRBD1	TRBJ1-6	TRBV28	CASSLGTGGGSPLHF	TGTGCCAGCAGTTTAGGGACAGGGGGAGGGTCACCCCTCCACTTT
-	TRBD2	TRBJ2-1	TRBV28	CASSAGTSGSSYNEQFF	TGTGCCAGCAGTGCCGGGACTAGCGGGAGTAGCTACAATGAGCAGTTCTTC